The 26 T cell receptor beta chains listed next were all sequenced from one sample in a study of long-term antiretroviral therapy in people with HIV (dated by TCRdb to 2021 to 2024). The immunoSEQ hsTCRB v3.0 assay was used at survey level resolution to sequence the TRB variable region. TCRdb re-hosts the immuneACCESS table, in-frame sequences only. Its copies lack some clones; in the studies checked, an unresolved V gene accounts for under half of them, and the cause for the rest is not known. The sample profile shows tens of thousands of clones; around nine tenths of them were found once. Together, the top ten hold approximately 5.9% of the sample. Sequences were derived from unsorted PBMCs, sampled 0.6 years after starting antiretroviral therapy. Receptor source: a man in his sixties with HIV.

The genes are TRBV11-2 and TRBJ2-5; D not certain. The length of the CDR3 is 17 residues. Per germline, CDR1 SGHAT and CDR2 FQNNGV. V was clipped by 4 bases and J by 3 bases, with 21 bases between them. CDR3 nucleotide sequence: TGTGCCAGCAGCTCGGACCTATACCGGGTAACTGAAGAGACCCAGTACTTC. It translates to CASSSDLYRVTEETQYF.

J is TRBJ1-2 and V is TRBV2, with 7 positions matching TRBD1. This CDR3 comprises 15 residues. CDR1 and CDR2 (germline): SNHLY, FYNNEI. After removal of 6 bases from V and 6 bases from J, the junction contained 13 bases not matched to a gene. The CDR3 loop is CASRPGQAPTDGYTF. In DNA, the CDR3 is TGTGCCAGCAGACCCGGACAGGCCCCGACGGATGGCTACACCTTC.

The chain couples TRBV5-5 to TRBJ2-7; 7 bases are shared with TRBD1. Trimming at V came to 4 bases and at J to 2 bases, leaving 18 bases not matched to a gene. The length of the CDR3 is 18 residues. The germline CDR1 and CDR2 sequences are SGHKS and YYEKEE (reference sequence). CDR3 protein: CASSPGQVLIHNPYEQYF. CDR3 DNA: TGTGCCAGCAGCCCCGGACAGGTTTTGATCCATAACCCCTACGAGCAGTACTTC.

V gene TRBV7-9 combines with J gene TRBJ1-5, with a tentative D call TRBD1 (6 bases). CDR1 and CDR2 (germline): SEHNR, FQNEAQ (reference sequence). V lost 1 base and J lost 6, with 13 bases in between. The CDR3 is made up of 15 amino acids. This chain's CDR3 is CASSLEGGRIQPQHF. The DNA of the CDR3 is TGTGCCAGCAGCTTAGAAGGGGGGCGGATTCAGCCCCAGCATTTT.

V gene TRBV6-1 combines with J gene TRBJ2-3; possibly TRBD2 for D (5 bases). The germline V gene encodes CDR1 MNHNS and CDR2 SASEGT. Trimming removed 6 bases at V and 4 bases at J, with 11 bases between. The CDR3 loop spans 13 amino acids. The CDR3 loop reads CASRWLGADTQYF. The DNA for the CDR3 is TGTGCCAGCAGATGGCTCGGGGCAGATACGCAGTATTTT.

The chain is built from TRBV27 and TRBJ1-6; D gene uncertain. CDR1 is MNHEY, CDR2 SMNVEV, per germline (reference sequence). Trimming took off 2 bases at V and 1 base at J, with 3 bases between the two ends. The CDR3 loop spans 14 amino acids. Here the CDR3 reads CASSLESYNSPLHF. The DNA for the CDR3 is TGTGCCAGCAGTTTAGAATCCTATAATTCACCCCTCCACTTT.

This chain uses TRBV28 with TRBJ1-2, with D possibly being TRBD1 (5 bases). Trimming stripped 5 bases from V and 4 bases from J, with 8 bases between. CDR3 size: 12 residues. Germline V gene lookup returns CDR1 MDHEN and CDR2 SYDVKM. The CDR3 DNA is TGTGCCAGCAGTCTTCAGGGCTATGGCTACACCTTC. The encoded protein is CASSLQGYGYTF.

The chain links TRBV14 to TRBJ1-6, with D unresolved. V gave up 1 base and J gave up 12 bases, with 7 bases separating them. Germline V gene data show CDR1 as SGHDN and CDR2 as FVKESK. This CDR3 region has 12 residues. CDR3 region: CASSQGVGPLHF. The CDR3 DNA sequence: TGTGCCAGCAGCCAAGGGGTAGGACCCCTCCACTTT.

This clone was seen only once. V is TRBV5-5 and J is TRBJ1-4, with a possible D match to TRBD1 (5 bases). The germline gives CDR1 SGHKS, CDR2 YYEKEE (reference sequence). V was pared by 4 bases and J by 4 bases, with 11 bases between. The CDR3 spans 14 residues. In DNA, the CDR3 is TGTGCCAGCAGCCGACAGATTCTTAATGAAAAACTGTTTTTT. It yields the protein CASSRQILNEKLFF. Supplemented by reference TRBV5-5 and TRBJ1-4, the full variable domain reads DAGVTQSPTHLIKTRGQQVTLRCSPISGHKSVSWYQQVLGQGPQFIFQYYEKEERGRGNFPDRFSARQFPNYSSELNVNALLLGDSALYLCASSRQILNEKLFFGSGTQLSVL.

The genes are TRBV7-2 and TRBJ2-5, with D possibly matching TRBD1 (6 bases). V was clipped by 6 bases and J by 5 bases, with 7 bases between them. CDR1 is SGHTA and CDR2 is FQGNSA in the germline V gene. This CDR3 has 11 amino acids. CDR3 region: CASRGAETQYF. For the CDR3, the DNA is TGTGCCAGCAGGGGGGCCGAGACCCAGTACTTC. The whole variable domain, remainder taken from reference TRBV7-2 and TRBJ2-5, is GAGVSQSPSNKVTEKGKDVELRCDPISGHTALYWYRQSLGQGLEFLIYFQGNSAPDKSGLPSDRFSAERTGGSVSTLTIQRTQQEDSAVYLCASRGAETQYFGPGTRLLVL.

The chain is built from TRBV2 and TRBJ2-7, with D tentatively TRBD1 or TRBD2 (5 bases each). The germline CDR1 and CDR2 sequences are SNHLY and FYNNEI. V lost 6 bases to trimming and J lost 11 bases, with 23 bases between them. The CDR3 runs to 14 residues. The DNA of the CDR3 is TGTGCCAGCAGGGCGGATGATGTTGGGGGTATTAAGTACTTC. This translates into CASRADDVGGIKYF.

The CDR3 DNA is TGTGCCAGCAGCCCCGGACTAGCGGGAACCCCTCGGGTCGAGCAGTACTTC. Its protein product is CASSPGLAGTPRVEQYF. The gene calls are TRBV9 and TRBJ2-7; 12 bases align to TRBD2. V gave up 4 bases and J gave up 6 bases; unmatched junction bases: 14. Germline assignment: CDR1 SGDLS and CDR2 YYNGEE. This CDR3 has 17 residues.

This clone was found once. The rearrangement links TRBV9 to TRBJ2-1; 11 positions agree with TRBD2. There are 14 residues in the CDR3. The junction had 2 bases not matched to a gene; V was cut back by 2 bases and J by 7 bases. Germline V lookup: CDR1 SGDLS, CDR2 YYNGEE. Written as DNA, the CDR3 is TGTGCCAGCAGCGTTAGCGGGGGGGCAAATGAGCAGTTCTTC. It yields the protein CASSVSGGANEQFF. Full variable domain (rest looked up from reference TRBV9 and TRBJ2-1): DSGVTQTPKHLITATGQRVTLRCSPRSGDLSVYWYQQSLDQGLQFLIQYYNGEERAKGNILERFSAQQFPDLHSELNLSSLELGDSALYFCASSVSGGANEQFFGPGTRLTVL.

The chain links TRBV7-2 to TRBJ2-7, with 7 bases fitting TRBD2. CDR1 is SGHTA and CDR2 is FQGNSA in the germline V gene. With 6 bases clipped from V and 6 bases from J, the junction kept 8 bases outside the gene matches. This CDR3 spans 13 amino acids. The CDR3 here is CASRPPLAAEQYF. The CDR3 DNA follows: TGTGCCAGCAGACCTCCTCTAGCGGCCGAGCAGTACTTC.

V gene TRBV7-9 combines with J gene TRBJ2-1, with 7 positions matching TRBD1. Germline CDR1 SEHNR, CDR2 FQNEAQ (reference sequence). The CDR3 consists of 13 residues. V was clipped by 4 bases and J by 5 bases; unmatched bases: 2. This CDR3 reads CASSSGTDNEQFF. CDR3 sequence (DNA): TGTGCCAGCAGCTCCGGGACAGACAATGAGCAGTTCTTC.

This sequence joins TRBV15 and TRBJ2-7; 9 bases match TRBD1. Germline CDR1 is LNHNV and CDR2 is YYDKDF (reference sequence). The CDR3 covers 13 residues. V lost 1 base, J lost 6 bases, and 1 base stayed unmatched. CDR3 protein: CATSRADRGEQYF. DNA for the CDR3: TGTGCCACCAGCAGAGCGGACAGGGGCGAGCAGTACTTC.

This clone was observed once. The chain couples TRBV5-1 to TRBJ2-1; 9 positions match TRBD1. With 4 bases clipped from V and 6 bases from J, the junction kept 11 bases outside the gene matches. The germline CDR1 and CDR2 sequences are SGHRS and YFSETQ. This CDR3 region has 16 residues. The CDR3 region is CASSPPRTGGINEQFF. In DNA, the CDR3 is TGCGCCAGCAGCCCTCCCCGCACAGGGGGCATCAATGAGCAGTTCTTC.

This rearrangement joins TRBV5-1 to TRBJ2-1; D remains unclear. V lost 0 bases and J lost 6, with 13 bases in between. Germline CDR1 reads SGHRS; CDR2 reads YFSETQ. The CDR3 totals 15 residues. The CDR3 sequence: CASSLAGSVSNEQFF. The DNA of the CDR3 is TGCGCCAGCAGCTTGGCCGGCTCGGTGAGCAATGAGCAGTTCTTC. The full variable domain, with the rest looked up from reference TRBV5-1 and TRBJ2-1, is KAGVTQTPRYLIKTRGQQVTLSCSPISGHRSVSWYQQTPGQGLQFLFEYFSETQRNKGNFPGRFSGRQFSNSRSEMNVSTLELGDSALYLCASSLAGSVSNEQFFGPGTRLTVL.

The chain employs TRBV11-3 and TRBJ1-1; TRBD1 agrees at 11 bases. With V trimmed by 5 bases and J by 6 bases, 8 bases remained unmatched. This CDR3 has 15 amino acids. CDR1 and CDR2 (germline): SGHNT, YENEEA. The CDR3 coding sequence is TGTGCCAGCAGCCCATCGGACAGGGGGCTATCTGAAGCTTTCTTT. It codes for CASSPSDRGLSEAFF.

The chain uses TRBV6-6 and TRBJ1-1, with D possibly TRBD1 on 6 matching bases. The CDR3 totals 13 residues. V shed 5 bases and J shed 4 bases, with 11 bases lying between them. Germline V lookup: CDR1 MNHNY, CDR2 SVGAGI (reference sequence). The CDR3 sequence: CASSNRVPTEAFF. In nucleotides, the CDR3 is TGTGCCAGCAGTAACAGGGTCCCCACTGAAGCTTTCTTT.

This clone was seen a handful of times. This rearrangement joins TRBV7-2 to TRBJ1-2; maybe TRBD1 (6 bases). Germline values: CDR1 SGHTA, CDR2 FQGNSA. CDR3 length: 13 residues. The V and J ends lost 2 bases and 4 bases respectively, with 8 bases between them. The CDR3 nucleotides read TGTGCCAGCAGCTTAAGACAGGCCTATGGCTACACCTTC. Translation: CASSLRQAYGYTF.

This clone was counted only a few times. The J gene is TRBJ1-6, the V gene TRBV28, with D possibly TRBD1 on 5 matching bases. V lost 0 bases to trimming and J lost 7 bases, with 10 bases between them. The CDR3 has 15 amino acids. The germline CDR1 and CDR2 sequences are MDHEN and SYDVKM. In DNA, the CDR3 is TGTGCCAGCAGTTTATGGGGGACGGCCAATTCACCCCTCCACTTT. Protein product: CASSLWGTANSPLHF.

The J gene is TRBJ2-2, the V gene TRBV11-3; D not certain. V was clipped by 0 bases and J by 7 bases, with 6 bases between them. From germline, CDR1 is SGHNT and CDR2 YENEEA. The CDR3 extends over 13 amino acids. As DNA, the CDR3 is TGTGCCAGCAGCTTAGATCTTCACGGGGAGCTGTTTTTT. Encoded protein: CASSLDLHGELFF.

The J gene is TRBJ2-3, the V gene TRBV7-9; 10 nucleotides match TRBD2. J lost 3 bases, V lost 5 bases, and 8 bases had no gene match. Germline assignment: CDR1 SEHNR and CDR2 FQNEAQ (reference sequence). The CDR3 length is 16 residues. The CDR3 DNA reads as TGTGCCAGCAGCAGCCCTAGCGGGAGCATTACAGATACGCAGTATTTT. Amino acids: CASSSPSGSITDTQYF.

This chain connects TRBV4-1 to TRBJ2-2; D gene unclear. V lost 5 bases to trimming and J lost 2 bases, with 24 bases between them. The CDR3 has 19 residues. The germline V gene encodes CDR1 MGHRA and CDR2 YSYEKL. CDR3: CASSERGRLKPINTGELFF. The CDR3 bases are TGCGCCAGCAGCGAAAGAGGTAGACTTAAACCTATAAACACCGGGGAGCTGTTTTTT.

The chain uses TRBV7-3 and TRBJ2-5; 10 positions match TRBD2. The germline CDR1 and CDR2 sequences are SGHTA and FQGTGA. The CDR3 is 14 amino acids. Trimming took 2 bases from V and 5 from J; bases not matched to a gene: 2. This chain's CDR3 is CASSLLGLAETQYF. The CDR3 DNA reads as TGTGCCAGCAGCTTATTGGGACTAGCGGAGACCCAGTACTTC.